The subject of this entry is one T cell receptor (beta chain). With V trimmed by 4 bases and J by 6 bases, 12 bases remained unmatched. The germline V gene encodes CDR1 LGHNA and CDR2 YSLEER. This CDR3 region has 18 residues. The entry originates in a study of control samples from healthy donors and cancer patients. Produced via immunoSEQ multiplex PCR; TCRdb's table is partial and in-frame only. The sample includes approximately 100,000 clones, 92% of them seen just once. The chain uses TRBV4-3 and TRBJ2-2; TRBD2 agrees at 12 bases. The sample consisted of blood. This clonotype originated in a human donor in good health. The donor label of this sample is uncertain. Here the CDR3 DNA reads TGCGCCAGCAGCCCGCGAACTAGCGGGGGGCGGGTTGCCGGGGAGCTGTTTTTT. It translates to CASSPRTSGGRVAGELFF.